The rows below give T cell receptor beta chains drawn from one sample of a study of cytomegalovirus exposure and HLA in healthy donors. Measured with immunoSEQ multiplex PCR; TCRdb has only the in-frame clones, and not every one. The table shows 85,000 to 90,000 clones, with around 74% occurring only once. Specimen: PBMCs. The origin of the receptors is a young man in good health and CMV-seropositive. Each CDR3 is given with its conserved first and last residue. The order of the fields is CDR3 DNA, CDR3 protein, clone size, J gene, D gene, V gene. D genes are given only for firm matches. Only part of the rows carry a size: once, few, many, or a class if the clone is expanded.

DNA: TGTTCCAGCAGCTGGAGTTCATCGGACAGGCTCAATGAGCAGTTCTTC
CDR3: CSSSWSSSDRLNEQFF
size: NA
J: TRBJ2-1
D: TRBD1
V: TRBV7-9

DNA: TGTGCCAGCAGCCTGAGAGGGGACAGGGCGGACGAGCAGTACTTC
CDR3: CASSLRGDRADEQYF
size: NA
J: TRBJ2-7
D: TRBD1
V: TRBV7-6

DNA: TGCGCCAGCAGCACTAACAGGGGCGCTGACTATGGCTACACCTTC
CDR3: CASSTNRGADYGYTF
size: NA
J: TRBJ1-2
D: TRBD1
V: TRBV5-1

DNA: TGTGCCAGCAGCGTGACCGGTCGGGGCACTGAAGCTTTCTTT
CDR3: CASSVTGRGTEAFF
size: NA
J: TRBJ1-1
D: NA
V: TRBV9

DNA: TGTGCCAGTCAGGACAGGGGCACTTCTGAAGCTTTCTTT
CDR3: CASQDRGTSEAFF
size: few
J: TRBJ1-1
D: TRBD1
V: TRBV19

DNA: TGTGCCAGCAGCTTGTTGGACAGGGCCCGCTTCGGCTACACCTTC
CDR3: CASSLLDRARFGYTF
size: NA
J: TRBJ1-2
D: TRBD1
V: TRBV5-6

DNA: TGTGCCATCAGTGAGTCCCCTAGCGGGGGGGCAGATACGCAGTATTTT
CDR3: CAISESPSGGADTQYF
size: once
J: TRBJ2-3
D: TRBD2
V: TRBV10-3

DNA: TGTGCCAGCAGTGGTATGGCCGACATAGAGACCCAGTACTTC
CDR3: CASSGMADIETQYF
size: NA
J: TRBJ2-5
D: NA
V: TRBV2

DNA: TGTGCCAGCAGCGTCGACGACAGGGGTTACACCATATATTTT
CDR3: CASSVDDRGYTIYF
size: NA
J: TRBJ1-3
D: TRBD1
V: TRBV9

DNA: TGTGCCAGCACCTCAGTGGGGGGGAGCACAGATACGCAGTATTTT
CDR3: CASTSVGGSTDTQYF
size: once
J: TRBJ2-3
D: TRBD2
V: TRBV27

DNA: TGTGCCAGCAGCTTAGCGGGGGGCGGGTACGAGCAGTACTTC
CDR3: CASSLAGGGYEQYF
size: NA
J: TRBJ2-7
D: TRBD2
V: TRBV28

DNA: TGTGCCAGTAGTATATGGGAGGATTCACCCCTCCACTTT
CDR3: CASSIWEDSPLHF
size: NA
J: TRBJ1-6
D: NA
V: TRBV19

DNA: TGTGCCAGCAGCCCAACCCTCGGCGGGGGATACGAGCAGTACTTC
CDR3: CASSPTLGGGYEQYF
size: NA
J: TRBJ2-7
D: TRBD2
V: TRBV7-8

DNA: TGTGCCAGCAGTTCGCCCGGGGGGCCCTCTTATGGCTACACCTTC
CDR3: CASSSPGGPSYGYTF
size: NA
J: TRBJ1-2
D: NA
V: TRBV6-6

DNA: TGTGCCAGTAGTATCAACAGGGGATCCCCAGATACGCAGTATTTT
CDR3: CASSINRGSPDTQYF
size: NA
J: TRBJ2-3
D: TRBD1
V: TRBV19

DNA: TGTGCCAGCAGTGAGGGACTAGCGGGGGGCAGGGATGAGCAGTTCTTC
CDR3: CASSEGLAGGRDEQFF
size: NA
J: TRBJ2-1
D: TRBD2
V: TRBV6-4

DNA: TGTGCCAGCAGCGGACTGGAAGAGACCCAGTACTTC
CDR3: CASSGLEETQYF
size: NA
J: TRBJ2-5
D: NA
V: TRBV5-4

DNA: TGTGCCAGCAGCGAATTCCACAGCGAGACCCAGTACTTC
CDR3: CASSEFHSETQYF
size: NA
J: TRBJ2-5
D: NA
V: TRBV4-2

DNA: TGCGCCAGCAACAAACGGACAGGGCGGGGGGGCCCGTACAATGAGCAGTTCTTC
CDR3: CASNKRTGRGGPYNEQFF
size: NA
J: TRBJ2-1
D: NA
V: TRBV5-1

DNA: TGTGCCAGCAGCCAAGATAGCGGGACAGGGGGAGAAAAACTGTTTTTT
CDR3: CASSQDSGTGGEKLFF
size: NA
J: TRBJ1-4
D: TRBD1
V: TRBV4-2

DNA: TGTGCCAGCAGCATGACAGGGAACTACGAGCAGTACTTC
CDR3: CASSMTGNYEQYF
size: NA
J: TRBJ2-7
D: TRBD1
V: TRBV27

DNA: TGTGCCAGCCACAGGGGGCTGCGCGAGCAGTACTTC
CDR3: CASHRGLREQYF
size: NA
J: TRBJ2-7
D: TRBD1
V: TRBV28

DNA: TGTGCCAGCAGTGCGACAGGGGGCGGAAACACTGAAGCTTTCTTT
CDR3: CASSATGGGNTEAFF
size: NA
J: TRBJ1-1
D: TRBD1
V: TRBV2

DNA: TGTGCCAGCAGCGCTTCACAGGGGTACCAAGAGACCCAGTACTTC
CDR3: CASSASQGYQETQYF
size: NA
J: TRBJ2-5
D: TRBD1
V: TRBV9

DNA: TGTGCCAGCAGCGTAGAGGGACAGGGCTGGATTAGCACAGATACGCAGTATTTT
CDR3: CASSVEGQGWISTDTQYF
size: NA
J: TRBJ2-3
D: TRBD1
V: TRBV9

DNA: TGTGCCAGCAGCTTACTAGCGGGGGGGCCAGATACGCAGTATTTT
CDR3: CASSLLAGGPDTQYF
size: few
J: TRBJ2-3
D: TRBD2
V: TRBV11-2

DNA: TGCAGCGTTCCACTAGCGGGCCCTCAAGAGACCCAGTACTTC
CDR3: CSVPLAGPQETQYF
size: few
J: TRBJ2-5
D: TRBD2
V: TRBV29-1

DNA: TGTGCCACAAACCACGGACTAAACACAGATACGCAGTATTTT
CDR3: CATNHGLNTDTQYF
size: NA
J: TRBJ2-3
D: NA
V: TRBV11-2

DNA: TGTGCCAGTTCCGGACAAGGTTTAAGAAAACTGTTTTTT
CDR3: CASSGQGLRKLFF
size: NA
J: TRBJ1-4
D: NA
V: TRBV19

DNA: TGTGCCAGCAGCTTGGTACTAGCGGGGGGGCCCTCCACAGATACGCAGTATTTT
CDR3: CASSLVLAGGPSTDTQYF
size: once
J: TRBJ2-3
D: TRBD2
V: TRBV5-5

DNA: TGCGCCAGCTCCGTCCCGCAAACTTCCTACACCGGGGAGCTGTTTTTT
CDR3: CASSVPQTSYTGELFF
size: once
J: TRBJ2-2
D: NA
V: TRBV5-1

DNA: TGTGCCAGCAGCTTGGTTCGTGGGGCCACAGATACGCAGTATTTT
CDR3: CASSLVRGATDTQYF
size: few
J: TRBJ2-3
D: NA
V: TRBV5-4

DNA: TGCGCCAGCAACCATGGCACTTTTTCACAGACTGAAGCTTTCTTT
CDR3: CASNHGTFSQTEAFF
size: few
J: TRBJ1-1
D: NA
V: TRBV4-1

DNA: TGTGCCAGCAGCTGGGGACTAGCGGGGCAGGATGAGCAGTTCTTC
CDR3: CASSWGLAGQDEQFF
size: NA
J: TRBJ2-1
D: TRBD2
V: TRBV5-4

DNA: TGTGCCAGCAGTTTAGGACAGGGGTCGTGGGAGCAGTACTTC
CDR3: CASSLGQGSWEQYF
size: NA
J: TRBJ2-7
D: TRBD1
V: TRBV27

DNA: TGTGCCAGCAGCTTATCCCGGGGGAACACTGAAGCTTTCTTT
CDR3: CASSLSRGNTEAFF
size: NA
J: TRBJ1-1
D: NA
V: TRBV7-2

DNA: TGTGCCACCAGCAGGCAGGGACAGCCCCAGCATTTT
CDR3: CATSRQGQPQHF
size: once
J: TRBJ1-5
D: NA
V: TRBV15

DNA: TGTGCCAGTAGGCAGAGCGGGGGTGTCTCCTACGAGCAGTACTTC
CDR3: CASRQSGGVSYEQYF
size: NA
J: TRBJ2-7
D: TRBD2
V: TRBV19

DNA: TGTGCCTGGAAGGGGGTGGGACTAGGCCCCTACGAGCAGTACTTC
CDR3: CAWKGVGLGPYEQYF
size: NA
J: TRBJ2-7
D: TRBD2
V: TRBV30

DNA: TGTGCCAGCAGTGAAGAACTAGCGGGGACAGATACGCAGTATTTT
CDR3: CASSEELAGTDTQYF
size: NA
J: TRBJ2-3
D: TRBD2
V: TRBV2

DNA: TGCGCCAGCAGCCAAGATCTTTACAGGGTCCTCGACGAGCAGTACTTC
CDR3: CASSQDLYRVLDEQYF
size: few
J: TRBJ2-7
D: NA
V: TRBV4-3

DNA: TGTGCCAGCACCCGACAGGGGAACTCTGGAAACACCATATATTTT
CDR3: CASTRQGNSGNTIYF
size: NA
J: TRBJ1-3
D: TRBD1
V: TRBV7-9

DNA: TGTGCCAGCAGCGCGATACAGGGCCGAGAACCCTACGAGCAGTACTTC
CDR3: CASSAIQGREPYEQYF
size: NA
J: TRBJ2-7
D: NA
V: TRBV7-9

DNA: TGCGCCAGCAGCCAAGCCGCGGGGACAGGGGACTACGAGCAGTACTTC
CDR3: CASSQAAGTGDYEQYF
size: few
J: TRBJ2-7
D: TRBD1
V: TRBV4-1

DNA: TGTGCCAGCAGTGACTCAGCGGGGTCCTACAATGAGCAGTTCTTC
CDR3: CASSDSAGSYNEQFF
size: medium-sized
J: TRBJ2-1
D: TRBD2
V: TRBV6-4